Below, 23 T cell receptor beta chains from the same sample are listed, as sequenced in a study of cytomegalovirus exposure and HLA in healthy donors (dated by TCRdb to 2015 to 2018). The library was obtained by the immunoSEQ multiplex PCR assay. A mixture of 60 forward primers for TCR Vbeta segments and 13 reverse primers for TCR Jbeta segments was used in the multiplex PCR. In TCRdb, the immuneACCESS table is reduced to in-frame sequences with V and J assigned. These tables do not hold every clone; where another copy was compared, an unresolved V gene accounts for under half, and the others remain unexplained. This sample holds some 120,000 clones; around 83% were observed only once. Together, the top ten hold 22% of the sample. Sequencing was done on a sample of PBMCs. The receptors shown here come from a man between 25 and 39 years old in good health and CMV-seropositive.

This clone came up once. V and J are TRBV5-1 and TRBJ1-1; D is ambiguous. In germline, CDR1 is SGHRS, CDR2 YFSETQ. V dropped 6 bases and J dropped 6 bases, with 15 bases sitting between them. CDR3 size: 13 residues. This CDR3 reads CASNPMTGAEAFF. CDR3 nucleotides: TGCGCCAGCAACCCCATGACGGGTGCTGAAGCTTTCTTT.

This clone was seen a single time. The CDR3 DNA sequence: TGTGCCAGCAGTCCCCCCACGACAGGGGTATCTGAAGCTTTCTTT. Translation gives CASSPPTTGVSEAFF. V usage is TRBV27 and J usage is TRBJ1-1, with 8 bases lining up with TRBD1. This CDR3 has 15 residues. V gave up 5 bases and J gave up 6 bases; unmatched junction bases: 11. Germline V lookup: CDR1 MNHEY, CDR2 SMNVEV (reference sequence).

The V call is TRBV2, the J call TRBJ2-1, with 8 bases fitting TRBD2. The CDR3 length is 14 residues. V was clipped by 7 bases and J by 6 bases; unmatched bases: 8. CDR1 SNHLY and CDR2 FYNNEI come from the germline V gene. Here the CDR3 reads CASTFERESNEQFF. In nucleotides, the CDR3 is TGTGCCAGCACATTCGAGCGGGAGAGCAATGAGCAGTTCTTC.

The CDR3 DNA reads as TGTGCCTGGAGCCTCAACAGGTCCCCCTACAATGAGCAGTTCTTC. Its protein is CAWSLNRSPYNEQFF. The V call is TRBV30, the J call TRBJ2-1, with D possibly matching TRBD1 (5 bases). The CDR3 is made up of 15 amino acids. The germline V gene encodes CDR1 GTSNPN and CDR2 SVGIG (reference sequence). Between the trimmed V and J ends, which lost 3 bases and 2 bases, there was a span of 14 bases.

The chain joins TRBV6-1 to TRBJ1-2; D not certain. Germline loops: CDR1 MNHNS, CDR2 SASEGT. CDR3 length: 12 residues. Trimming removed 6 bases from V and 3 bases from J, with 8 bases in between. The CDR3 sequence: CASSFLDYGYTF. DNA of the CDR3: TGTGCCAGCAGCTTTCTAGACTATGGCTACACCTTC.

Only a few counts were recorded for this clone. The DNA of the CDR3 is TGTGCCATCAGTGAGTCGAAAAGCTACTATGGCTACACCTTC. Translating it yields CAISESKSYYGYTF. V usage is TRBV10-3 and J usage is TRBJ1-2; D unclear. Germline values: CDR1 ENHRY, CDR2 SYGVKD. The CDR3 consists of 14 residues. V was pared by 0 bases and J by 3 bases, with 8 bases between.

This clone was seen only once. The junction shows a germline mismatch at one end, possibly a read error. The rearrangement uses TRBV28 and TRBJ1-3; TRBD1 might be the D (6 bases). CDR1 MDHEN and CDR2 SYDVKM come from the germline V gene. The CDR3 spans 15 residues. In nucleotides, the CDR3 is TGTGCCAGCAGTTTATGGAGGGGGGGAGGAAACACCACATATTTT. It translates to CASSLWRGGGNTTYF.

This clone was recorded once. V and J are TRBV19 and TRBJ1-5, with 9 nucleotides matching TRBD1. CDR3 length: 18 amino acids. The germline gives CDR1 LNHDA, CDR2 SQIVND (reference sequence). Trimming cost V 0 bases and J 5 bases; bases outside gene matches: 11. CDR3 in DNA: TGTGCCAGTAGTATAGATCTAGAAGTAGGGACAGGGCATCAGCCCCAGCATTTT. Translation: CASSIDLEVGTGHQPQHF.

The chain couples TRBV13 to TRBJ2-7; 9 positions match TRBD2. J was trimmed by 1 base and V by 3 bases; bases with no gene match: 7. Germline lookup yields CDR1 PRHDT and CDR2 FYEKMQ (reference sequence). This CDR3 has 16 amino acids. Here the CDR3 reads CASSFPGSGGSYEQYF. The CDR3 region has the DNA TGTGCCAGCAGCTTCCCGGGTAGCGGGGGATCCTACGAGCAGTACTTC. The full variable domain, in which reference TRBV13 and TRBJ2-7 provide the parts outside the CDR3, is AAGVIQSPRHLIKEKRETATLKCYPIPRHDTVYWYQQGPGQDPQFLISFYEKMQSDKGSIPDRFSAQQFSDYHSELNMSSLELGDSALYFCASSFPGSGGSYEQYFGPGTRLTVT.

The chain joins TRBV28 to TRBJ1-5; possible D gene TRBD1, 5 bases. CDR1 and CDR2 from the germline V gene are MDHEN and SYDVKM. The CDR3 consists of 15 residues. V dropped 4 bases and J dropped 3 bases, with 13 bases sitting between them. The CDR3 loop is CASSYLRGLNQPQHF. The CDR3 region has the DNA TGTGCCAGCAGTTACCTGCGGGGCCTCAATCAGCCCCAGCATTTT.

This rearrangement joins TRBV7-8 to TRBJ1-5, with D possibly TRBD1 on 6 matching bases. The CDR3 spans 14 residues. CDR1 is SGHVS and CDR2 is FQNEAQ in the germline V gene. Between the trimmed V and J ends, which lost 5 bases and 4 bases, there was a span of 12 bases. The CDR3 nucleotides read TGTGCCAGCAGCGTCCGGGACAAGAATCAGCCCCAGCATTTT. Its protein product is CASSVRDKNQPQHF. The variable domain in full, with the rest retrieved from reference TRBV7-8 and TRBJ1-5, is GAGVSQSPRYKVAKRGQDVALRCDPISGHVSLFWYQQALGQGPEFLTYFQNEAQLDKSGLPSDRFFAERPEGSVSTLKIQRTQQEDSAVYLCASSVRDKNQPQHFGDGTRLSIL.

The genes are TRBV7-2 and TRBJ2-1; 8 nucleotides agree with TRBD1. J gave up 0 bases and V 5 bases, and 3 bases lay outside the gene matches. The CDR3 sequence is 15 residues long. The germline gives CDR1 SGHTA, CDR2 FQGNSA. The CDR3 reads CASSGTGGSYNEQFF. Here the CDR3 DNA reads TGTGCCAGCAGCGGAACAGGGGGCTCCTACAATGAGCAGTTCTTC.

The chain joins TRBV27 to TRBJ1-4; tentatively, D is TRBD1 (5 bases). Germline V gene sequence: CDR1 MNHEY, CDR2 SMNVEV (reference sequence). Trimming cost V 8 bases and J 8 bases, with 21 bases left between them. The CDR3 totals 15 residues. CDR3 DNA: TGTGCCAGCTGCAGGCAGGGCCCAGGATGGGAAAAACTGTTTTTT. It yields the protein CASCRQGPGWEKLFF.

The chain couples TRBV27 to TRBJ2-5; no definite D call. In germline, CDR1 is MNHEY, CDR2 SMNVEV (reference sequence). The CDR3 has 13 residues. Trimming took 6 bases from V and 3 from J, leaving 11 bases between them. The CDR3, as DNA: TGTGCCAGCAGCTATACAAGCGAAGAGACCCAGTACTTC. Encoded protein: CASSYTSEETQYF.

This clone showed up just a few times. The rearrangement uses TRBV11-2 and TRBJ2-2; the D is unclear. CDR1 SGHAT and CDR2 FQNNGV come from the germline V gene. The CDR3 extends over 14 amino acids. Trimming pared 1 base from V and 2 bases from J, leaving 5 bases between. The CDR3 DNA reads TGTGCCAGCAGCTTAGCACTAAACACCGGGGAGCTGTTTTTT. This gives the protein CASSLALNTGELFF.

This clone was counted between two and nine times. V usage is TRBV2 and J usage is TRBJ1-6; TRBD1 matches at 9 bases. The J segment lost 10 bases and the V segment lost 6 bases, leaving 7 bases of the junction unmatched. Germline V gives CDR1 SNHLY, CDR2 FYNNEI. The CDR3 is 14 amino acids. CDR3: CASRGQGSGSPLHF. As DNA, the CDR3 is TGTGCCAGCAGGGGACAGGGTTCCGGATCACCCCTCCACTTT.

The rearrangement uses TRBV28 and TRBJ1-4; tentatively, D is TRBD1 (5 bases). V was cut by 7 bases and J by 2 bases, with 11 bases left in between. There are 14 residues in the CDR3. Germline V gene sequence: CDR1 MDHEN, CDR2 SYDVKM. The CDR3 coding sequence is TGTGCCAGCAACCCCTGGGGCACTAATGAAAAACTGTTTTTT. Encoded protein: CASNPWGTNEKLFF.

CDR3 bases: TGTGCCAGCAGGGCACCTGGGCTACACACCATATATTTT. It codes for CASRAPGLHTIYF. V and J are TRBV6-1 and TRBJ1-3; no firm D call. Germline V gene lookup returns CDR1 MNHNS and CDR2 SASEGT. V lost 6 bases and J 8 bases, leaving 14 bases between the germline ends. The CDR3 contains 13 residues.

The chain is built from TRBV7-7 and TRBJ2-5, with 7 bases lining up with TRBD1. V was clipped by 4 bases and J by 5 bases; unmatched bases: 10. CDR3 size: 15 residues. Germline V CDR1 and CDR2: SSHAT, FNYEAQ (reference sequence). CDR3 DNA sequence: TGTGCCAGCAGCTCCGACAGGGCGTTGTTCGAGACCCAGTACTTC. This sequence encodes CASSSDRALFETQYF.

The chain is built from TRBV28 and TRBJ2-5; 11 bases fit TRBD2. The CDR3 sequence is 14 residues long. V lost 7 bases to trimming and J lost 5 bases; unmatched junction nucleotides: 6. Looked up from germline, CDR1 is MDHEN and CDR2 is SYDVKM. DNA for the CDR3: TGTGCCAGCACGGTGACTAGCGGGGAGGAGACCCAGTACTTC. Residues: CASTVTSGEETQYF.

This clone has a single count. The chain recombines TRBV4-2 with TRBJ2-7, with 8 positions matching TRBD2. V lost 0 bases, J lost 4 bases, and 5 bases stayed unmatched. This CDR3 has 15 amino acids. Germline V gives CDR1 LGHNA, CDR2 YNFKEQ. The CDR3: CASSQELGGEYEQYF. CDR3 DNA sequence: TGTGCCAGCAGCCAAGAACTCGGGGGGGAATACGAGCAGTACTTC.

The chain is built from TRBV5-1 and TRBJ2-2, with D perhaps matching TRBD2 (7 bases). With 4 bases removed from V and 7 bases from J, the gap between germline ends came to 17 bases. Germline values: CDR1 SGHRS, CDR2 YFSETQ. There are 15 residues in the CDR3. CDR3 sequence: CASSNTAGGHGELFF. The CDR3 nucleotides are TGCGCCAGCAGCAACACCGCCGGGGGGCACGGGGAGCTGTTTTTT.

This rearrangement joins TRBV29-1 to TRBJ2-7, with a weak D call TRBD2 (5 bases). The CDR3 runs 11 residues. V was trimmed by 7 bases and J by 2 bases, leaving 9 bases between them. Germline V lookup: CDR1 SQVTM, CDR2 ANQGSEA. The CDR3, as DNA: TGCAGCGCCGGGGATACCTACGAGCAGTACGTC. It yields the protein CSAGDTYEQYV.